A single T cell receptor (beta chain) is shown here with its context. Its target is not known. Trimming cost V 6 bases and J 2 bases; bases outside gene matches: 2. Germline CDR1 is SQVTM and CDR2 is ANQGSEA. The CDR3 extends over 14 amino acids. The data stem from a study of cytotoxic CD8 clonotypes in ibrutinib-treated CLL. Regarding the study as a whole: An increase in clonality occurred at ibrutinib response, followed by a return toward baseline at progression.

TCRdb's table, derived via immunoSEQ multiplex PCR, lists solely in-frame clones and lacks some. The sample includes over 250,000 clones, 60% to 80% of them seen just once. The V and J genes are TRBV29-1 and TRBJ2-6, with 9 bases lining up with TRBD1. The sequence came from a human donor with chronic lymphocytic leukemia. Sequencing used PBMCs, obtained at disease progression, from a patient treated with ibrutinib. CDR3 nucleotide sequence: TGCAGCGTATGGACAGGGGCTGGGGCCAACGTCCTGACTTTC. It specifies CSVWTGAGANVLTF.